The 20 T cell receptor beta chains below were found in one sample sequenced in a study of tumor-infiltrating lymphocytes in oesophageal squamous cell carcinoma. A single record per CDR3 protein comes from TCRdb applying MiXCR to the PCR reads. The sample yields about 15,000 distinct CDR3 sequences, 46% seen once. Sequenced input: blood. These receptors were collected from a male donor with esophageal squamous cell carcinoma.

Relative to its sample, this clonotype is large. One end of the junction fails to match germline, which may point to a read error. The V and J genes are TRBV7-2 and TRBJ2-1; 7 positions agree with TRBD2. Per the germline V gene, CDR1 is SGHTA and CDR2 is FQGNSA. This CDR3 is 14 amino acids long. The CDR3 loop is CASSLGTTYNEQFF. CDR3 nucleotides: TGTGCCAGCAGCTTGGGGACTACCTATAATGAGCAGTTCTTC.

In its sample, this clonotype was seen many times. The genes are TRBV20-1 and TRBJ2-1, with TRBD2 matching 8 bases. V shed 2 bases, J shed 8 bases, and the junction held 8 bases outside the gene matches. This CDR3 is built from 14 residues. CDR1 is DFQATT, CDR2 SNEGSKA, per germline (reference sequence). The CDR3: CSARPGLDLYEQFF. The CDR3 DNA reads TGCAGTGCTAGACCGGGACTAGATCTCTATGAGCAGTTCTTC.

The rearrangement joins TRBV25-1 to TRBJ2-7; D call uncertain. The DNA end favors TRBJ2-5, so the J call may be wrong. Germline V CDR1 and CDR2: MGHDK, SYGVNS. The CDR3 extends over 14 amino acids. CDR3 in amino acids: CASSEFTTWETQYF. In DNA, the CDR3 is TGTGCCAGCAGTGAATTTACGACGTGGGAGACCCAGTACTTC.

This clonotype showed up many times. The rearrangement joins TRBV18 to TRBJ2-3, with TRBD2 identical over 10 bases. Germline assignment: CDR1 KGHSH and CDR2 LQKENI. V gave up 0 bases and J gave up 6 bases; unmatched junction bases: 12. This CDR3 is built from 18 residues. CDR3 sequence (DNA): TGTGCCAGCTCACCACCCGGGACTAGCGTACTGTGGTCGGATACGCAGTATTTT. Its translation: CASSPPGTSVLWSDTQYF.

The chain has TRBV18 and TRBJ2-2; D not certain. This CDR3 has 16 residues. The V gene's germline CDR1 is KGHSH and CDR2 LQKENI. V dropped 1 base and J dropped 5 bases, with 14 bases sitting between them. The CDR3 DNA sequence: TGTGCCAGCTCACCACTGGATGCCGTATTTACCGGGGAGCTGTTTTTT. It yields the protein CASSPLDAVFTGELFF.

The chain is built from TRBV7-6 and TRBJ2-1; D gene ambiguous. Trimming left V 2 bases short and J 4 bases short, with 6 bases between. Germline CDR1 reads SGHVS; CDR2 reads FNYEAQ. CDR3 size: 13 residues. The CDR3 sequence is CASSLTRYNEQFF. The CDR3 DNA sequence: TGTGCCAGCAGCTTAACCAGATACAATGAGCAGTTCTTC. Complete variable domain (other parts from reference TRBV7-6 and TRBJ2-1): GAGVSQSPRYKVTKRGQDVALRCDPISGHVSLYWYRQALGQGPEFLTYFNYEAQQDKSGLPNDRFSAERPEGSISTLTIQRTEQRDSAMYRCASSLTRYNEQFFGPGTRLTVL.

This clonotype was seen many times. The V gene is TRBV6-6, the J gene TRBJ2-4; no firm D call. Trimming shortened V by 2 bases and J by 6 bases, and 14 bases separated the two germline ends. Germline CDR1 reads MNHNY; CDR2 reads SVGAGI (reference sequence). This CDR3 spans 15 amino acids. The CDR3 nucleotides are TGTGCCAGCAGTTACACGACGGACGTGGGAAACATTCAGTACTTC. Translating it yields CASSYTTDVGNIQYF.

The V gene is TRBV6-4, the J gene TRBJ1-5; D uncertain. Germline-derived CDR1 and CDR2 are MRHNA and SNTAGT. Trimming stripped 3 bases from V and 0 bases from J, with 6 bases between. This CDR3 is built from 14 residues. CDR3 in DNA: TGTGCCAGCAGTGAAGCATATAGCAATCAGCCCCAGCATTTT. This encodes CASSEAYSNQPQHF.

This clonotype came up many times. J is TRBJ2-2 and V is TRBV5-1, with 7 bases that match TRBD2. CDR3 size: 16 residues. Trimming at V came to 4 bases and at J to 5 bases, leaving 11 bases not matched to a gene. In germline, CDR1 is SGHRS, CDR2 YFSETQ. CDR3 residues: CASSPPSGEVTGELFF. The CDR3 region has the DNA TGCGCCAGCAGCCCCCCTAGCGGAGAGGTTACCGGGGAGCTGTTTTTT. Based on the CDR3 plus reference TRBV5-1 and TRBJ2-2, the full variable domain is KAGVTQTPRYLIKTRGQQVTLSCSPISGHRSVSWYQQTPGQGLQFLFEYFSETQRNKGNFPGRFSGRQFSNSRSEMNVSTLELGDSALYLCASSPPSGEVTGELFFGEGSRLTVL.

This clonotype is classed as medium-sized. The rearrangement links TRBV12-3 or TRBV12-4 to TRBJ1-1; no firm D call. The CDR3 runs to 12 residues. V was cut by 3 bases and J by 11 bases, with 13 bases left in between. The CDR3 DNA sequence: TGTGCCAGCAGTTTTAAGTCCTTTGTTGCTTTCTTT. This codes for CASSFKSFVAFF.

The V gene is TRBV3-1, the J gene TRBJ2-3; D could derive from TRBD1 or TRBD2 (6 bases each). The germline V and J ends were trimmed by 5 bases and 3 bases, with 15 bases remaining between them. The CDR3 loop spans 15 amino acids. Germline CDR1 reads LGHDT; CDR2 reads YNNKEL (reference sequence). CDR3 residues: CASSSYRAGTDTQYF. Here the CDR3 DNA reads TGTGCCAGCAGCTCCTACAGGGCGGGAACAGATACGCAGTATTTT.

This clonotype was seen repeatedly, ten times or more. The chain uses TRBV5-4 and TRBJ2-1; 8 bases fit TRBD1. Unmatched junction bases numbered 8, after V lost 4 bases and J lost 5 bases. The CDR3 consists of 15 residues. Germline V CDR1 and CDR2: SGHNT, YYREEE (reference sequence). In DNA form, the CDR3 reads TGTGCCAGCAGCAAAACCGGGACAGGAGACAATGAGCAGTTCTTC. Amino acids: CASSKTGTGDNEQFF.

The chain combines TRBV7-9 with TRBJ1-2; 9 nucleotides align to TRBD1. Germline CDR1 and CDR2: SEHNR and FQNEAQ (reference sequence). Trimming cost V 1 base and J 3 bases; bases outside gene matches: 6. This CDR3 spans 16 amino acids. The CDR3 spells CASSLGGGQGYYGYTF. Here the CDR3 DNA reads TGTGCCAGCAGCTTAGGAGGTGGACAGGGGTACTATGGCTACACCTTC.

There are many counts of this clonotype. The CDR3 coding sequence is TGTGCCAGCAGCTCTGGACCCTCCCAGCAAGAGACCCAGTACTTC. Translated: CASSSGPSQQETQYF. The chain has TRBV7-9 and TRBJ2-5; D is unresolved. CDR1 and CDR2 from the germline V gene are SEHNR and FQNEAQ (reference sequence). The germline V and J ends were trimmed by 4 bases and 2 bases, with 14 bases remaining between them. This CDR3 is 15 amino acids long.

This rearrangement joins TRBV11-2 to TRBJ2-3; D remains unclear. Germline lookup yields CDR1 SGHAT and CDR2 FQNNGV. The CDR3 length is 15 residues. V gave up 2 bases and J gave up 2 bases, with 11 bases separating them. Here the CDR3 reads CASSLLFLNTDTQYF. CDR3 sequence (DNA): TGTGCCAGCAGCTTACTCTTCCTAAACACAGATACGCAGTATTTT.

This chain joins TRBV6-6 and TRBJ1-1, with D uncertain. The last part of the DNA fits TRBJ1-6 better; the J call may be wrong. Germline CDR1 MNHNY, CDR2 SVGAGI (reference sequence). This CDR3 region has 12 residues. DNA of the CDR3: TGTGCCAGCAGCAACTATAATTCACCCCTCCACTTT. As protein: CASSNYNSPLHF.

V and J are TRBV7-2 and TRBJ2-5; TRBD1 aligns across 10 bases. The J call may be faulty, since TRBJ2-7 better matches the DNA end. Germline lookup yields CDR1 SGHTA and CDR2 FQGNSA. The CDR3 has 15 residues. In DNA form, the CDR3 reads TGTGCCAGCAGCTCCGGACAGGGGGTAATTTACGAGCAGTACTTC. It yields the protein CASSSGQGVIYEQYF.

The rearrangement links TRBV7-3 to TRBJ2-3; possibly TRBD2 for D (6 bases). The CDR3 sequence is 14 residues long. The V end lost 5 bases, the J end lost 0 bases, and 9 bases lay between the germline ends. Germline-derived CDR1 and CDR2 are SGHTA and FQGTGA. The CDR3 DNA reads as TGTGCCAGCAGCCAAGGACTAAGCACAGATACGCAGTATTTT. Translation: CASSQGLSTDTQYF.

This clonotype has a handful of counts. The CDR3 bases are TGCGCCAGCAGCCAGCCGAGCGGAGGATACAATGAGCAGTTCTTC. Protein: CASSQPSGGYNEQFF. The chain carries TRBV4-1 and TRBJ2-1; D might be TRBD2 (5 bases). In germline, CDR1 is MGHRA, CDR2 YSYEKL. V dropped 3 bases and J dropped 4 bases, with 13 bases sitting between them. This CDR3 region has 15 residues.

The rearrangement links TRBV7-9 to TRBJ2-3, with D possibly being TRBD2 (6 bases). The V end lost 5 bases, the J end lost 5 bases, and 14 bases lay between the germline ends. Looked up from germline, CDR1 is SEHNR and CDR2 is FQNEAQ (reference sequence). The CDR3 covers 14 residues. CDR3: CASSLSGAGDTQYF. As DNA, the CDR3 is TGTGCCAGCAGCCTGTCGGGAGCGGGAGATACGCAGTATTTT.